These T cell receptor beta chains were read from a single sample in a study of siplizumab effects on memory and regulatory T cells. Profiling relied on immunoSEQ multiplex PCR, and the TCRdb table lists in-frame clones only, not all of them. Among 90,000 to 95,000 clones listed, roughly 96% were seen once. Sequenced: naive CD4+ T cells sorted from blood. The source of these receptors is a human donor in good health. Both conserved end residues are part of each CDR3. The size entry is marked missing in some rows and otherwise reads once, few, many or a size class.

V	J	size	CDR3
TRBV21-1	TRBJ2-7	.	CASRGQAGQYF
TRBV6-4	TRBJ1-1	.	CASSDCGRRCTEAFF
TRBV7-3	TRBJ2-7	.	CASSPAAGSAYEQYF
TRBV6-5	TRBJ2-7	.	CATLKDNTYEQYF
TRBV9	TRBJ1-2	once	CASSVLGANNYGYTF
TRBV28	TRBJ2-5	once	CASSLQAGGETQYF
TRBV19	TRBJ1-4	.	CASSSRGFGEKLFF
TRBV5-1	TRBJ1-4	.	CASSLDVGTLTEKLFF
TRBV19	TRBJ2-5	.	CASSIQGSQETQYF
TRBV7-9	TRBJ1-4	.	CASSRTVATNEKLFF
TRBV28	TRBJ1-5	.	CASSGDRGLKQPQHF
TRBV28	TRBJ1-5	once	CASSLGGTQPQHF
TRBV5-4	TRBJ1-2	.	CASSLEQTYGYTF
TRBV30	TRBJ1-2	.	CAWSVRGWAGGYTF
TRBV5-4	TRBJ2-5	.	CASSRAGTSQETQYF
TRBV27	TRBJ2-1	once	CASSLSTDNEQFF
TRBV6-5	TRBJ2-3	.	CASSYSISGAGDTQYF
TRBV7-2	TRBJ1-2	.	CASSFRQGNYGYTF
TRBV5-4	TRBJ1-2	.	CASSTGQYGYTF
TRBV2	TRBJ2-5	.	CASSESAEIRYF
TRBV5-1	TRBJ2-3	.	CASSFEGQGTDTQYF
TRBV18	TRBJ2-1	.	CASSPQGNEQFF
TRBV7-2	TRBJ2-2	.	CASSLGLGSTGELFF
TRBV7-6	TRBJ2-5	.	CASSRSGGGETQYF
TRBV5-6	TRBJ2-6	.	CASSLRTGTGGANVLTF
TRBV5-1	TRBJ2-1	.	CASRPGTSGVNEQFF
TRBV5-4	TRBJ2-3	once	CASGLAGGRTDTQYF
TRBV15	TRBJ1-5	.	CATSREGGWSNQPQHF
TRBV10-1	TRBJ1-1	.	CASSIRDRGGCTEAFF
TRBV5-1	TRBJ2-7	.	CASSGGTGGGYEQYF
TRBV19	TRBJ2-6	.	CASSLMPQGAGANVLTF
TRBV5-3	TRBJ1-3	.	CARSSDRDSGNTIYF
TRBV6-5	TRBJ1-5	.	CASSRDIFYQPQHF
TRBV6-6	TRBJ1-2	.	CASLPIGGNYGYTF
TRBV5-1	TRBJ1-1	.	CASSRGEGTEAFF
TRBV9	TRBJ2-7	once	CASSFRDRGSEQYF
TRBV29-1	TRBJ2-2	.	CSGGGRGNTGELFF
TRBV10-3	TRBJ1-1	.	CAISSQDRINTEAFF